One and the same sample provided the 24 T cell receptor beta chains below, sequenced in a study of cytomegalovirus exposure and HLA in healthy donors (dated by TCRdb to between 2016 and 2019). Receptor amplification or capture employed the immunoSEQ multiplex PCR assay. This is the immuneACCESS table as TCRdb keeps it, with only in-frame sequences that have V and J called. A part of the clones is gone; compared with another copy, unresolved V genes explain less than half, and the rest is unexplained. The sample table lists approximately 300,000 clones, about nine tenths of them with a count of one. Roughly 1.2% of the sample is taken by the ten largest. Sequenced material: PBMCs. These TCRs come from a woman under 40 in good health and CMV-seropositive.

The gene calls are TRBV4-2 and TRBJ1-3; 7 bases agree with TRBD1. The ends lost 0 bases at V and 5 bases at J; junction bases unmatched: 7. CDR3 size: 16 residues. Germline V gene lookup returns CDR1 LGHNA and CDR2 YNFKEQ. The CDR3 coding sequence is TGTGCCAGCAGCCAAGATCGTCCGGGACAGCGAAACACCATATATTTT. Translation: CASSQDRPGQRNTIYF.

The chain uses TRBV18 and TRBJ2-1, with 8 bases identical to TRBD2. The CDR3 runs 14 residues. V lost 5 bases, J lost 9 bases, and 9 bases stayed unmatched. Germline V gives CDR1 KGHSH, CDR2 LQKENI. The CDR3 nucleotides read TGTGCCAGCTCAGACATAGCGGGATTGGGTGAGCAGTTCTTC. Its translation is CASSDIAGLGEQFF.

The rearrangement joins TRBV18 to TRBJ2-7; TRBD2 is a possible D gene (6 bases). CDR1 KGHSH and CDR2 LQKENI come from the germline V gene. Trimming stripped 4 bases from V and 3 bases from J, with 10 bases between. This CDR3 has 13 amino acids. CDR3 coding DNA: TGTGCCAGCTCACGGCGGGACTTCTACGAGCAGTACTTC. Translation gives CASSRRDFYEQYF.

The V and J genes are TRBV5-6 and TRBJ2-1; TRBD2 might be the D (6 bases). Trimming left V 5 bases short and J 6 bases short, with 12 bases between. CDR3 length: 13 residues. Germline V CDR1 and CDR2: SGHDT, YYEEEE. The CDR3 nucleotides are TGTGCCAGCAGAGGAGGGAATGGCAATGAGCAGTTCTTC. It codes for CASRGGNGNEQFF. The full variable domain, with the rest looked up from reference TRBV5-6 and TRBJ2-1, is DAGVTQSPTHLIKTRGQQVTLRCSPKSGHDTVSWYQQALGQGPQFIFQYYEEEERQRGNFPDRFSGHQFPNYSSELNVNALLLGDSALYLCASRGGNGNEQFFGPGTRLTVL.

V gene TRBV9 combines with J gene TRBJ1-2; the D gene is possibly TRBD1 (5 bases). Per germline, CDR1 SGDLS and CDR2 YYNGEE. The CDR3 extends over 21 amino acids. V was pared by 4 bases and J by 0 bases, with 31 bases between. CDR3 DNA sequence: TGTGCCAGCAGCCCTAATTTCCTTTGGTCGGGACCAGCTACTACTAACTATGGCTACACCTTC. Residues: CASSPNFLWSGPATTNYGYTF. Together with reference TRBV9 and TRBJ1-2, the CDR3 gives the full variable domain: DSGVTQTPKHLITATGQRVTLRCSPRSGDLSVYWYQQSLDQGLQFLIQYYNGEERAKGNILERFSAQQFPDLHSELNLSSLELGDSALYFCASSPNFLWSGPATTNYGYTFGSGTRLTVV.

The CDR3 reads CASSYWDAGSGYTF. The CDR3 region has the DNA TGTGCCAGCAGTTACTGGGACGCGGGGTCTGGCTACACCTTC. The chain links TRBV6-5 to TRBJ1-2, with D possibly matching TRBD1 (5 bases). In germline, CDR1 is MNHEY, CDR2 SVGAGI. CDR3 length equals 14 residues. V dropped 1 base and J dropped 7 bases, with 13 bases sitting between them.

The V call is TRBV7-9, the J call TRBJ2-7; TRBD1 matches 10 bases. The CDR3 loop spans 15 amino acids. Unmatched junction bases numbered 6, after V lost 5 bases and J lost 2 bases. Germline lookup yields CDR1 SEHNR and CDR2 FQNEAQ (reference sequence). CDR3 nucleotide sequence: TGTGCCAGCAGCGGACCGGGACAGGGGACCTACGAGCAGTACTTC. This encodes CASSGPGQGTYEQYF.

The rearrangement joins TRBV29-1 to TRBJ2-7, with 14 bases aligning to TRBD2. CDR3 length: 16 residues. Trimming at V came to 5 bases and at J to 7 bases, leaving 13 bases not matched to a gene. The germline V gene encodes CDR1 SQVTM and CDR2 ANQGSEA. The CDR3: CSVRGLAGGLPGEQYF. CDR3 DNA: TGCAGCGTTCGTGGACTAGCGGGGGGCCTCCCGGGTGAGCAGTACTTC.

The chain employs TRBV6-5 and TRBJ2-3; D remains unclear. The V gene's germline CDR1 is MNHEY and CDR2 SVGAGI. The CDR3 is 14 residues long. Trimming took off 4 bases at V and 1 base at J, with 9 bases between the two ends. The CDR3 nucleotides are TGTGCCAGCAGTTTTCCCTCTGGCACAGATACGCAGTATTTT. Translation gives CASSFPSGTDTQYF.

This chain connects TRBV4-2 to TRBJ1-2; D is uncertain. The V end was cut by 0 bases, the J end by 4 bases, with 12 bases between. The CDR3 sequence is 15 residues long. Germline CDR1 reads LGHNA; CDR2 reads YNFKEQ. The CDR3 spells CASSQEETGTYGYTF. In nucleotides, the CDR3 is TGTGCCAGCAGCCAAGAAGAGACCGGAACCTATGGCTACACCTTC.

The genes are TRBV9 and TRBJ2-3; 13 bases match TRBD2. V gave up 4 bases and J gave up 5 bases; unmatched junction bases: 7. This CDR3 spans 16 amino acids. Germline CDR1 and CDR2: SGDLS and YYNGEE. CDR3 in amino acids: CASSPWTSGSGDTQYF. CDR3 DNA sequence: TGTGCCAGCAGCCCCTGGACTAGCGGGAGTGGAGATACGCAGTATTTT.

The V gene is TRBV28, the J gene TRBJ2-3; TRBD2 agrees at 12 bases. CDR1 MDHEN and CDR2 SYDVKM come from the germline V gene. The CDR3 has 15 amino acids. The junction had 6 bases not matched to a gene; V was cut back by 6 bases and J by 5 bases. The CDR3 DNA is TGTGCCAGCAGCTCTAGCGGGGGGGGGATAGATACGCAGTATTTT. The encoded protein is CASSSSGGGIDTQYF.

The V gene is TRBV28, the J gene TRBJ1-4, with TRBD1 as a possible D gene (6 bases). This CDR3 comprises 15 residues. V lost 6 bases to trimming and J lost 5 bases, with 16 bases between them. Germline CDR1 reads MDHEN; CDR2 reads SYDVKM. CDR3 loop: CASRPEGVGNEKLFF. DNA of the CDR3: TGTGCCAGCAGGCCGGAGGGGGTCGGGAATGAAAAACTGTTTTTT. Supplemented by reference TRBV28 and TRBJ1-4, the full variable domain reads DVKVTQSSRYLVKRTGEKVFLECVQDMDHENMFWYRQDPGLGLRLIYFSYDVKMKEKGDIPEGYSVSREKKERFSLILESASTNQTSMYLCASRPEGVGNEKLFFGSGTQLSVL.

The gene calls are TRBV5-5 and TRBJ2-3, with 8 nucleotides matching TRBD1. V lost 5 bases to trimming and J lost 5 bases; unmatched junction nucleotides: 10. The CDR3 spans 15 residues. CDR1 and CDR2 (germline): SGHKS, YYEKEE (reference sequence). The CDR3 region has the DNA TGTGCCAGCAGTCCAGGGGGCCCCTTGGAAGATACGCAGTATTTT. Its protein is CASSPGGPLEDTQYF.

This chain joins TRBV6-5 and TRBJ2-7; D possibly corresponds to TRBD1 (6 bases). V lost 2 bases and J lost 6, with 8 bases in between. Germline assignment: CDR1 MNHEY and CDR2 SVGAGI. This CDR3 has 12 amino acids. CDR3 nucleotides: TGTGCCAGCAGTTACAGGGGGTTCGAGCAGTACTTC. Its translation: CASSYRGFEQYF.

This CDR3 reads CASSQGTGLDVETQYF. In DNA form, the CDR3 reads TGTGCCAGCAGCCAGGGCACGGGACTAGATGTTGAGACCCAGTACTTC. V usage is TRBV4-2 and J usage is TRBJ2-5, with 8 bases aligning to TRBD2. V lost 3 bases and J lost 5; bases outside the gene matches: 11. Germline CDR1 LGHNA, CDR2 YNFKEQ. The CDR3 runs 16 residues.

The table lists this clone with a count of one. The CDR3 DNA sequence: TGTGCCTGGAGTGAATGGGGGGGAACGGAAAACACCATATATTTT. Protein: CAWSEWGGTENTIYF. This chain joins TRBV30 and TRBJ1-3; maybe TRBD1 (5 bases). Germline-derived CDR1 and CDR2 are GTSNPN and SVGIG (reference sequence). The CDR3 covers 15 residues. With 1 base removed from V and 6 bases from J, the gap between germline ends came to 16 bases.

This CDR3 reads CASSLDGVYGYTF. The CDR3 DNA reads TGTGCCAGCAGTTTGGATGGAGTTTATGGCTACACCTTC. This rearrangement joins TRBV28 to TRBJ1-2, with no clear D. Germline CDR1 is MDHEN and CDR2 is SYDVKM. V was shortened by 3 bases and J by 5 bases, with 10 bases between the two germline ends. CDR3 size: 13 residues.

A few counts support this clone. The chain links TRBV25-1 to TRBJ2-7; D remains ambiguous. Germline V CDR1 and CDR2: MGHDK, SYGVNS. V was cut by 4 bases and J by 5 bases, with 9 bases left in between. The CDR3 extends over 12 amino acids. The CDR3 here is CASSVTGNEQYF. The CDR3 DNA reads as TGTGCCAGCAGTGTAACTGGGAACGAGCAGTACTTC.

V usage is TRBV7-6 and J usage is TRBJ2-5; TRBD2 agrees at 7 bases. The CDR3 spans 21 residues. Germline trimming cut 1 base from V and 2 bases from J; bases unmatched to any gene: 22. CDR1 is SGHVS, CDR2 FNYEAQ, per germline. CDR3 sequence reads: CASSLEPLREHLLPSQETQYF. The CDR3 DNA follows: TGTGCCAGCAGCTTAGAGCCCCTGCGGGAGCACCTTTTGCCATCACAAGAGACCCAGTACTTC. Based on the CDR3 plus reference TRBV7-6 and TRBJ2-5, the full variable domain is GAGVSQSPRYKVTKRGQDVALRCDPISGHVSLYWYRQALGQGPEFLTYFNYEAQQDKSGLPNDRFSAERPEGSISTLTIQRTEQRDSAMYRCASSLEPLREHLLPSQETQYFGPGTRLLVL.

The chain couples TRBV2 to TRBJ2-1, with TRBD2 matching over 12 bases. The V and J ends lost 8 bases and 6 bases, in that order; junction bases with no gene match: 8. Germline-derived CDR1 and CDR2 are SNHLY and FYNNEI. The CDR3 spans 15 residues. CDR3 DNA sequence: TGTGCCAGCGGGTTAGGACTAGCGGGGTCCAATGAGCAGTTCTTC. It translates to CASGLGLAGSNEQFF.

This chain uses TRBV27 with TRBJ2-7; D is possibly TRBD1 or TRBD2 (5 bases each). CDR3 size: 16 residues. Germline V CDR1 and CDR2: MNHEY, SMNVEV (reference sequence). The germline V and J ends were trimmed by 6 bases and 3 bases, with 21 bases remaining between them. CDR3 in DNA: TGTGCCAGCAGACCCAACCTCCGCGACAGCGGCTACGAGCAGTACTTC. Translating it yields CASRPNLRDSGYEQYF.

This clone was seen many times. V is TRBV7-3 and J is TRBJ2-1; TRBD2 matches at 8 bases. Germline lookup yields CDR1 SGHTA and CDR2 FQGTGA. The length of the CDR3 is 14 residues. The ends lost 2 bases at V and 6 bases at J; junction bases unmatched: 3. The CDR3 sequence: CASSLESGSNEQFF. As DNA, the CDR3 is TGTGCCAGCAGCTTAGAAAGCGGGAGCAATGAGCAGTTCTTC.

The CDR3 nucleotides read TGTGCCAGCAGTTCTGGACAACACTACGAGCAGTACTTC. Translating it yields CASSSGQHYEQYF. J is TRBJ2-7 and V is TRBV6-5, with TRBD1 as a possible D gene (5 bases). This CDR3 is built from 13 residues. V lost 4 bases and J lost 3, with 10 bases in between. Germline V gene sequence: CDR1 MNHEY, CDR2 SVGAGI.